The 28 T cell receptor beta chains below all came from one sample that was sequenced in a study of cytomegalovirus exposure and HLA in healthy donors. 60 Vbeta and 13 Jbeta primers were used in PCR. Data came from immunoSEQ multiplex PCR; TCRdb stores just in-frame clones and leaves some out. The data contain roughly 110,000 clones, around 70% of them singletons. Sequenced sample: PBMCs. Receptors were obtained from a boy aged 5 to 17 in good health and CMV-seronegative.

The chain joins TRBV15 to TRBJ1-2; 7 bases are shared with TRBD1. Trimming removed 0 bases from V and 3 bases from J; junction bases left unmatched: 1. Germline loops: CDR1 LNHNV, CDR2 YYDKDF (reference sequence). This CDR3 has 14 amino acids. The CDR3 protein is CATSRDQGDYGYTF. DNA of the CDR3: TGTGCCACCAGCAGAGACCAGGGGGACTATGGCTACACCTTC.

CDR3 DNA sequence: TGTGCCAGCAGCGCCCGACAAAACTCTGGGGCCAACGTCCTGACTTTC. Its translation is CASSARQNSGANVLTF. The rearrangement uses TRBV21-1 and TRBJ2-6; whether TRBD1, the table's D call, matches the DNA was not checked. TRBV21-1 is noted as a pseudogene. The CDR3 length is 16 residues.

The sample holds one count of this clone. The chain carries TRBV28 and TRBJ1-1; D is perhaps TRBD1 (6 bases). V lost 5 bases and J 7 bases, leaving 8 bases between the germline ends. CDR1 is MDHEN and CDR2 is SYDVKM in the germline V gene. The CDR3 sequence is 11 residues long. The CDR3, as DNA: TGTGCCAGCAGTGAACAGGGTGAAGCTTTCTTT. This translates into CASSEQGEAFF.

The chain is built from TRBV18 and TRBJ1-1; possibly TRBD1 for D (6 bases). The CDR3 is made up of 15 amino acids. V was shortened by 3 bases and J by 1 base, with 12 bases between the two germline ends. Germline values: CDR1 KGHSH, CDR2 LQKENI. The CDR3 reads CASSPVGAGNTEAFF. CDR3 DNA sequence: TGTGCCAGCTCACCGGTGGGGGCGGGGAACACTGAAGCTTTCTTT.

This clone was seen a handful of times. The chain has TRBV7-2 and TRBJ2-7; 8 bases are shared with TRBD2. Germline V gene lookup returns CDR1 SGHTA and CDR2 FQGNSA. This CDR3 comprises 14 residues. Trimming took 3 bases from V and 4 from J; bases not matched to a gene: 5. The CDR3 DNA sequence: TGTGCCAGCAGCTTCAGGCGGGGGGCTTACGAGCAGTACTTC. Residues: CASSFRRGAYEQYF.

This chain joins TRBV27 and TRBJ2-1; no reliable D call. The V gene's germline CDR1 is MNHEY and CDR2 SMNVEV (reference sequence). The V end was cut by 3 bases, the J end by 9 bases, with 9 bases between. The CDR3 spans 12 residues. Written as DNA, the CDR3 is TGTGCCAGCAGTTTGTACAGTGGTGAGCAGTTCTTC. This codes for CASSLYSGEQFF.

Only a few counts were recorded for this clone. This chain connects TRBV4-1 to TRBJ1-1, with D unclear. The CDR3 has 15 amino acids. CDR1 is MGHRA, CDR2 YSYEKL, per germline. V was cut by 0 bases and J by 1 base, with 9 bases left in between. The CDR3 spells CASSQESRRNTEAFF. The CDR3 bases are TGCGCCAGCAGCCAAGAGAGTCGGAGGAACACTGAAGCTTTCTTT.

V usage is TRBV7-2 and J usage is TRBJ1-5; a weak D match, TRBD1 (5 bases). CDR3 length: 13 residues. The germline CDR1 and CDR2 sequences are SGHTA and FQGNSA. The V and J ends lost 5 bases and 4 bases respectively, with 9 bases between them. Written as DNA, the CDR3 is TGTGCCAGCAGCCGAGACAGAAATCAGCCCCAGCATTTT. Residues: CASSRDRNQPQHF.

This clone was seen more than once but under ten times. This chain links TRBV5-1 with TRBJ1-1; D is uncertain. Deletions cut 3 bases from V and 4 bases from J, with 13 bases between. In germline, CDR1 is SGHRS, CDR2 YFSETQ. The CDR3 is 14 residues long. The CDR3 protein is CASSSPGLSTEAFF. CDR3 bases: TGCGCCAGCAGCTCTCCAGGTTTGTCCACTGAAGCTTTCTTT.

This chain connects TRBV6-6 to TRBJ2-1; 14 bases agree with TRBD2. This CDR3 has 16 residues. Per germline, CDR1 MNHNY and CDR2 SVGAGI (reference sequence). Trimming at V came to 7 bases and at J to 8 bases, leaving 10 bases not matched to a gene. The CDR3 loop reads CASTQYATSGRDEQFF. For the CDR3, the DNA is TGTGCCAGCACTCAATATGCGACTAGCGGGAGGGATGAGCAGTTCTTC.

This rearrangement joins TRBV6-5 to TRBJ2-5, with 9 bases identical to TRBD1. Germline V CDR1 and CDR2: MNHEY, SVGAGI. The CDR3 runs to 14 residues. The J segment lost 5 bases and the V segment lost 6 bases, leaving 7 bases of the junction unmatched. In nucleotides, the CDR3 is TGTGCCAGCAGCAGGGGACAGGGTAGGGAGACCCAGTACTTC. Its protein is CASSRGQGRETQYF.

This clone was detected a few times. J is TRBJ2-1 and V is TRBV11-3, with 9 positions matching TRBD2. The CDR3 consists of 16 residues. Germline CDR1 is SGHNT and CDR2 is YENEEA. Losses at the gene ends were 4 bases for V and 7 bases for J; bases not matched to a gene: 11. The CDR3 nucleotides are TGTGCCAGCAGCTCGCGGCGGGAGGGTGGAGTTAATGAGCAGTTCTTC. Translated: CASSSRREGGVNEQFF.

The V and J genes are TRBV5-1 and TRBJ2-7; D unclear. V lost 0 bases and J 7 bases, leaving 14 bases between the germline ends. This CDR3 contains 14 residues. CDR1 is SGHRS, CDR2 YFSETQ, per germline. The CDR3 region has the DNA TGCGCCAGCAGCTTGGCCGGCCAGGAATATGAGCAGTACTTC. Translated, it gives CASSLAGQEYEQYF.

The chain recombines TRBV9 with TRBJ1-6, with TRBD1 as a possible D gene (6 bases). This CDR3 spans 16 amino acids. Trimming shortened V by 4 bases and J by 9 bases, and 20 bases separated the two germline ends. The germline V gene has CDR1 SGDLS and CDR2 YYNGEE. This CDR3 is CASSPHSGTIGSPLHF. In DNA form, the CDR3 reads TGTGCCAGCAGCCCCCATTCCGGGACAATTGGTTCACCCCTCCACTTT.

The rearrangement uses TRBV28 and TRBJ1-5, with 7 bases lining up with TRBD1. Trimming took 4 bases from V and 5 from J; bases not matched to a gene: 8. In germline, CDR1 is MDHEN, CDR2 SYDVKM. The length of the CDR3 is 15 residues. CDR3: CASSYYRGADQPQHF. DNA for the CDR3: TGTGCCAGCAGTTACTACAGGGGAGCGGATCAGCCCCAGCATTTT.

A few counts support this clone. The rearrangement links TRBV21-1 to TRBJ2-7; no DNA check was done on the table's D call, TRBD1. TRBV21-1 is shown as a pseudogene. The CDR3 covers 15 residues. CDR3 DNA sequence: TGTGCCAGCAGCAAAGGAGGGACACCAAAACACGAGCAGTACTTC. Translating it yields CASSKGGTPKHEQYF.

The gene calls are TRBV2 and TRBJ2-1; 11 bases align to TRBD2. The germline V gene encodes CDR1 SNHLY and CDR2 FYNNEI. The CDR3 totals 15 residues. After removal of 4 bases from V and 4 bases from J, the junction contained 3 bases not matched to a gene. CDR3 sequence: CASSALAGEYNEQFF. As DNA, the CDR3 is TGTGCCAGCAGTGCACTAGCGGGGGAGTACAATGAGCAGTTCTTC.

The chain employs TRBV27 and TRBJ1-4; the D is unclear. The V gene lost 11 bases and the J gene lost 8 bases, with 21 bases spanning the gap. Looked up from germline, CDR1 is MNHEY and CDR2 is SMNVEV (reference sequence). This CDR3 is built from 14 residues. The CDR3: CAGGVGLEDEKLFF. For the CDR3, the DNA is TGTGCCGGTGGGGTCGGGCTGGAGGACGAAAAACTGTTTTTT.

CDR3 nucleotides: TGCGCCAGCAGCTCGCCGCCAGGACAGGTGAGGGCCCAGAGCAACTACAATGAGCAGTTCTTC. It codes for CASSSPPGQVRAQSNYNEQFF. The V call is TRBV4-1, the J call TRBJ2-1, with 7 bases identical to TRBD1. The V gene end was trimmed by 5 bases and the J gene end by 3 bases; junction bases not matched to a gene: 25. Per the germline V gene, CDR1 is MGHRA and CDR2 is YSYEKL. The CDR3 contains 21 residues.

The V call is TRBV10-2, the J call TRBJ1-1; D might be TRBD1 (6 bases). The CDR3 is made up of 14 amino acids. Germline V lookup: CDR1 WSHSY, CDR2 SAAADI. V was shortened by 2 bases and J by 2 bases, with 9 bases between the two germline ends. Here the CDR3 reads CASSEGQTNTEAFF. In DNA, the CDR3 is TGCGCCAGCAGTGAGGGACAGACAAACACTGAAGCTTTCTTT.

This clone was counted only a few times. The V and J genes are TRBV5-6 and TRBJ2-2; TRBD1 matches at 7 bases. The CDR3 runs to 16 residues. CDR1 and CDR2 from the germline V gene are SGHDT and YYEEEE. The V gene end was trimmed by 3 bases and the J gene end by 0 bases; junction bases not matched to a gene: 5. The CDR3 here is CASSSTGYSNTGELFF. As DNA, the CDR3 is TGTGCCAGCAGCTCGACAGGGTATTCGAACACCGGGGAGCTGTTTTTT.

The chain joins TRBV12-5 to TRBJ2-1; TRBD1 aligns across 8 bases. Looked up from germline, CDR1 is LGHNT and CDR2 is FRNRAP. The CDR3 is 16 amino acids. Unmatched junction bases numbered 7, after V lost 1 base and J lost 5 bases. The CDR3 nucleotides read TGTGCTAGTGGTTTGGGTCCGGGACAGGAAGACAATGAGCAGTTCTTC. Translating it yields CASGLGPGQEDNEQFF.

The chain couples TRBV5-1 to TRBJ2-5; the match to TRBD2 covers 9 bases. Germline CDR1 and CDR2: SGHRS and YFSETQ. Trimming cost V 3 bases and J 5 bases; bases outside gene matches: 8. CDR3 length: 15 amino acids. The CDR3 region has the DNA TGCGCCAGCAGCTCTATGCGGGGGGGCATCGAGACCCAGTACTTC. The encoded protein is CASSSMRGGIETQYF.

In DNA form, the CDR3 reads TGTGCCAGCAGCCAAGGACAGGGGCACGGCTACACCTTC. It specifies CASSQGQGHGYTF. The chain recombines TRBV14 with TRBJ1-2, with 8 bases identical to TRBD1. V trimming: 1 base; J trimming: 8 bases; junction bases outside the gene matches: 3. From germline, CDR1 is SGHDN and CDR2 FVKESK. The CDR3 has 13 residues.

This clone was observed a handful of times. The chain has TRBV7-9 and TRBJ1-3, with TRBD1 matching 7 bases. CDR1 and CDR2 from the germline V gene are SEHNR and FQNEAQ (reference sequence). The CDR3 length is 16 residues. J gave up 3 bases and V 2 bases, and 7 bases lay outside the gene matches. This CDR3 is CASSLNVRDSGNTIYF. For the CDR3, the DNA is TGTGCCAGCAGCTTAAATGTACGGGACAGTGGAAACACCATATATTTT.

This chain connects TRBV5-6 to TRBJ1-4, with 8 bases identical to TRBD1. The V gene's germline CDR1 is SGHDT and CDR2 YYEEEE. The CDR3 has 15 amino acids. V gave up 3 bases and J gave up 7 bases; unmatched junction bases: 8. The CDR3 DNA reads as TGTGCCAGCAGCTCCCGGACAGGGTGGGCTGAAAAACTGTTTTTT. Translated: CASSSRTGWAEKLFF.

This clone has a single count. The gene calls are TRBV5-1 and TRBJ2-2, with 8 nucleotides matching TRBD1. The J segment lost 0 bases and the V segment lost 2 bases, leaving 6 bases of the junction unmatched. The CDR3 is 17 amino acids. Germline V gene data show CDR1 as SGHRS and CDR2 as YFSETQ. CDR3 sequence (DNA): TGCGCCAGCAGCTTTGACAGGGGAGACCCGAACACCGGGGAGCTGTTTTTT. It codes for CASSFDRGDPNTGELFF.

V and J are TRBV28 and TRBJ2-1, with 7 bases matching TRBD2. Germline values: CDR1 MDHEN, CDR2 SYDVKM. The CDR3 is made up of 14 amino acids. Trimming at V came to 2 bases and at J to 6 bases, leaving 4 bases not matched to a gene. DNA for the CDR3: TGTGCCAGCAGTTTAGACGGGAGGTCCAATGAGCAGTTCTTC. Translation gives CASSLDGRSNEQFF.